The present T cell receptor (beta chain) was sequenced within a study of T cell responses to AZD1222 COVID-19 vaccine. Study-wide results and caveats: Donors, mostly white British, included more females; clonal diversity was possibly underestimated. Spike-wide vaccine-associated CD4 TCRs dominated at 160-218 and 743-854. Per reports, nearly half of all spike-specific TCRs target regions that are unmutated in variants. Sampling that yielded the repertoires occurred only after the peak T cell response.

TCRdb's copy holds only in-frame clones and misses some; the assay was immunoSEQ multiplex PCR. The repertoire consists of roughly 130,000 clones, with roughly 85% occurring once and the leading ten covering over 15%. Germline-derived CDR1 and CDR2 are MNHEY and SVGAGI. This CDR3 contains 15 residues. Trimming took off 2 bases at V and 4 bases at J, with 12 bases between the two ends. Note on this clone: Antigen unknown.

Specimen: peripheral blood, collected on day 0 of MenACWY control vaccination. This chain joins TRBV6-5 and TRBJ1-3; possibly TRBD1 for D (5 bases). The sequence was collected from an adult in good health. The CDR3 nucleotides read TGTGCCAGCAGTTACACGCAGGGATCCGGAAACACCATATATTTT. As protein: CASSYTQGSGNTIYF.